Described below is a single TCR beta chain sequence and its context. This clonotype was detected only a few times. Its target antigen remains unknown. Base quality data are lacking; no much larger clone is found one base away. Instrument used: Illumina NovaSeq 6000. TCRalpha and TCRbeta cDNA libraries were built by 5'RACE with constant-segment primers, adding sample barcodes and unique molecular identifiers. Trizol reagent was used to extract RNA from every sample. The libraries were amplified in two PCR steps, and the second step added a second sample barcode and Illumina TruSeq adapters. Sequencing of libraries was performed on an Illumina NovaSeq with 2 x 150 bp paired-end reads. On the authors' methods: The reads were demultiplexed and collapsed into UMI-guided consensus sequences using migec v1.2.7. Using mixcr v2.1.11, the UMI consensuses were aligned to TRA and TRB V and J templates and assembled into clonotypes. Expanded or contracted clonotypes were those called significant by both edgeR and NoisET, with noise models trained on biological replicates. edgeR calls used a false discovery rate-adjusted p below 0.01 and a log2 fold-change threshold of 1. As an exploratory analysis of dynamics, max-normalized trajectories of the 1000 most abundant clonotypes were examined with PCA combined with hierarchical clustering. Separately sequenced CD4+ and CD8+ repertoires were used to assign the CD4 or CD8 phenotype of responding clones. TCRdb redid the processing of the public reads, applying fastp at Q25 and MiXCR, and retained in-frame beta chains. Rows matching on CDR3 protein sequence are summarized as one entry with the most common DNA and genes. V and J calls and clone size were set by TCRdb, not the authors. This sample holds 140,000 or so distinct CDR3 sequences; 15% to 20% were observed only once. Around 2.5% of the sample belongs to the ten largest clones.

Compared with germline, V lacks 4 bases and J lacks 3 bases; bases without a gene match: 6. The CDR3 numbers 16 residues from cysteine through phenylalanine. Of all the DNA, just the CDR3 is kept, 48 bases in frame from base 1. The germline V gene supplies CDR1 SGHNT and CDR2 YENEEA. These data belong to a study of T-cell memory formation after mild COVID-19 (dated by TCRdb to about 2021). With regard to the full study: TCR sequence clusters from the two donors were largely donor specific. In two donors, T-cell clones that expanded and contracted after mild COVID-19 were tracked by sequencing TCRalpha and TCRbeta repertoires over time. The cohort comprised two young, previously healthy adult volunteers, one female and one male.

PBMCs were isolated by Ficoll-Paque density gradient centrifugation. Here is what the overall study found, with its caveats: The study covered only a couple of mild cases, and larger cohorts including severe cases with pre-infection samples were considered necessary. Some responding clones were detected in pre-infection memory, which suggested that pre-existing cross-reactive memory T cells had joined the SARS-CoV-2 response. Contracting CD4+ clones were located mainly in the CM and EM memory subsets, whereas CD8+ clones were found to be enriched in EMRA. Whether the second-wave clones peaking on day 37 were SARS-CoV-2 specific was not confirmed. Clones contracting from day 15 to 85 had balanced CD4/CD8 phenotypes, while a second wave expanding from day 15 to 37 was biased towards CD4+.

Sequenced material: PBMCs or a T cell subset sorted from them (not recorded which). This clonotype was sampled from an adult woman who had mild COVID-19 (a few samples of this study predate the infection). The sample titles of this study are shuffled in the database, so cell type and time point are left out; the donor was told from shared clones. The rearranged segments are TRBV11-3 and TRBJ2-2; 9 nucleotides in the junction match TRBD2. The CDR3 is CASSYGLASDTGELFF. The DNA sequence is TGTGCCAGCAGCTACGGACTAGCGAGCGACACCGGGGAGCTGTTTTTT.